The clone carrying this T cell receptor (beta chain) was observed at least ten times. The target antigen is unknown. V shed 1 base and J shed 3 bases, with 10 bases lying between them. Germline loops: CDR1 DFQATT, CDR2 SNEGSKA (reference sequence). The CDR3 is 14 amino acids. This sample is part of a study of regulatory T cells in long-lasting Graves disease. Time point described: newly diagnosed GD, antithyroid drugs for less than 3 months. Making the TCR library involved RNA that had been extracted from PBMCs. The TCR beta library used iRepertoire HTBI primers with Arm-PCR amplification of CDR3. MiXCR, run by TCRdb on the multiplex PCR reads, gives a single entry per CDR3 protein. Among over 500,000 distinct CDR3 sequences listed, roughly 16% were seen once. General study findings and limits: The analysis examined peripheral blood only and excluded thyroid tissue.

The data were also submitted as part of a second study, on T cells in Graves' hyperthyroidism and ophthalmopathy. As that report states: Patients aged 18 to 65 had newly diagnosed hyperthyroidism that had lasted under 2 months.

The TCR sequence derives from a woman younger than 45 with Graves disease. The specimen was peripheral blood mononuclear cells (PBMCs), collected at new diagnosis, from a patient treated with antithyroid drugs. This chain joins TRBV20-1 and TRBJ1-5; D is possibly TRBD1 (5 bases). The CDR3 region is CSARGGTDNQPQHF. The CDR3 DNA reads TGCAGTGCTAGAGGAGGGACCGACAATCAGCCCCAGCATTTT.